Below, 12 T cell receptor beta chains from the same sample are listed, as sequenced in a study of blood T cell repertoires in COVID-19. Clones were sequenced by immunoSEQ multiplex PCR, and TCRdb holds only the in-frame ones, with some missing. The sample has some 170,000 clones, approximately 78% seen once; the top ten hold about 11%. Material for sequencing was peripheral blood. The receptors derive from a human donor in a cohort sampled during active COVID-19.

J is TRBJ2-3 and V is TRBV7-2, with 10 bases aligning to TRBD1. V lost 5 bases to trimming and J lost 2 bases; unmatched junction nucleotides: 7. CDR3 length: 16 amino acids. Germline V gene sequence: CDR1 SGHTA, CDR2 FQGNSA. The CDR3 coding sequence is TGTGCCAGCAGCCCAGGGACAGGGGTCGACACAGATACGCAGTATTTT. Protein: CASSPGTGVDTDTQYF. Drawing the rest from reference TRBV7-2 and TRBJ2-3, the complete variable domain is GAGVSQSPSNKVTEKGKDVELRCDPISGHTALYWYRQSLGQGLEFLIYFQGNSAPDKSGLPSDRFSAERTGGSVSTLTIQRTQQEDSAVYLCASSPGTGVDTDTQYFGPGTRLTVL.

The table lists this clone with a count of one. V usage is TRBV6-5 and J usage is TRBJ2-7; 7 nucleotides align to TRBD1. V trimming: 5 bases; J trimming: 0 bases; junction bases outside the gene matches: 7. This CDR3 contains 15 residues. CDR1 and CDR2 (germline): MNHEY, SVGAGI. The CDR3 is CASSLGQSHSYEQYF. Written as DNA, the CDR3 is TGTGCCAGCAGTCTGGGACAGAGTCACTCCTACGAGCAGTACTTC.

The CDR3 here is CASSWRGGSNQPQHF. CDR3 coding DNA: TGTGCCAGCAGCTGGAGGGGGGGTAGCAATCAGCCCCAGCATTTT. The chain uses TRBV11-2 and TRBJ1-5; possible D gene TRBD1, 6 bases. Germline values: CDR1 SGHAT, CDR2 FQNNGV. Trimming took off 4 bases at V and 0 bases at J, with 10 bases between the two ends. There are 15 residues in the CDR3.

The chain employs TRBV10-3 and TRBJ1-1; tentatively, D is TRBD1 (6 bases). The CDR3 has 14 residues. Deletions cut 4 bases from V and 1 base from J, with 10 bases between. CDR1 ENHRY and CDR2 SYGVKD come from the germline V gene. CDR3 sequence: CAISGTGQNTEAFF. In nucleotides, the CDR3 is TGTGCCATCAGTGGAACGGGACAGAACACTGAAGCTTTCTTT.

The rearrangement links TRBV5-6 to TRBJ2-2; tentative D call: TRBD1 (5 bases). The V gene lost 6 bases and the J gene lost 4 bases, with 10 bases spanning the gap. From germline, CDR1 is SGHDT and CDR2 YYEEEE. The CDR3 totals 13 residues. The CDR3 bases are TGTGCCAGCAAGGGGCTGGGCACCGGGGAGCTGTTTTTT. The encoded protein is CASKGLGTGELFF.

The chain has TRBV7-9 and TRBJ1-1; TRBD1 is a possible D gene (5 bases). Per germline, CDR1 SEHNR and CDR2 FQNEAQ (reference sequence). This CDR3 is built from 15 residues. V lost 5 bases, J lost 1 base, and 14 bases lay in between. The CDR3 nucleotides are TGTGCCAGCAGCGCGCAAAGTAGGGGGAACACTGAAGCTTTCTTT. It yields the protein CASSAQSRGNTEAFF.

The chain couples TRBV5-1 to TRBJ2-1, with 11 bases aligning to TRBD1. The germline V gene encodes CDR1 SGHRS and CDR2 YFSETQ. The trim removed 3 bases at V and 1 base at J, leaving 3 bases unmatched. The CDR3 totals 16 residues. DNA of the CDR3: TGCGCCAGCAGCTGGACAGGGGGCAGATCCTACAATGAGCAGTTCTTC. It specifies CASSWTGGRSYNEQFF. Supplemented by reference TRBV5-1 and TRBJ2-1, the full variable domain reads KAGVTQTPRYLIKTRGQQVTLSCSPISGHRSVSWYQQTPGQGLQFLFEYFSETQRNKGNFPGRFSGRQFSNSRSEMNVSTLELGDSALYLCASSWTGGRSYNEQFFGPGTRLTVL.

The gene calls are TRBV7-2 and TRBJ2-7, with 9 bases that match TRBD1. This CDR3 has 15 amino acids. CDR1 is SGHTA and CDR2 is FQGNSA in the germline V gene. Unmatched junction bases numbered 8, after V lost 5 bases and J lost 3 bases. CDR3: CASSLQTGGLYEQYF. Written as DNA, the CDR3 is TGTGCCAGCAGCCTCCAGACAGGGGGGCTCTACGAGCAGTACTTC.

The sample holds a few counts of this clone. The gene calls are TRBV18 and TRBJ1-5, with D hard to call. The CDR3 extends over 16 amino acids. Germline CDR1 KGHSH, CDR2 LQKENI. The V gene lost 1 base and the J gene lost 6 bases, with 16 bases spanning the gap. In DNA form, the CDR3 reads TGTGCCAGCTCACCACGTGAAGGAGATCCGGGTCAGCCCCAGCATTTT. Protein product: CASSPREGDPGQPQHF.

The rearrangement uses TRBV11-2 and TRBJ2-3; 8 bases match TRBD1. V was clipped by 3 bases and J by 0 bases; unmatched bases: 11. The CDR3 sequence is 18 residues long. Germline V gene sequence: CDR1 SGHAT, CDR2 FQNNGV. DNA of the CDR3: TGTGCCAGCAGCTTGGGGAGAAGAGGACAGGGCAGCACAGATACGCAGTATTTT. As protein: CASSLGRRGQGSTDTQYF.

The rearrangement uses TRBV9 and TRBJ2-7; D is perhaps TRBD1 (5 bases). Germline-derived CDR1 and CDR2 are SGDLS and YYNGEE. Trimming took 0 bases from V and 6 from J, leaving 16 bases between them. This CDR3 spans 15 amino acids. The CDR3 region is CASSVGGALHPEQYF. The CDR3 DNA follows: TGTGCCAGCAGCGTAGGTGGGGCGCTCCACCCCGAGCAGTACTTC.

The gene calls are TRBV6-1 and TRBJ2-7; no clear D gene. With 2 bases removed from V and 6 bases from J, the gap between germline ends came to 11 bases. CDR1 MNHNS and CDR2 SASEGT come from the germline V gene. The CDR3 sequence is 13 residues long. CDR3 region: CASSEWRGSEQYF. The CDR3 DNA sequence: TGTGCCAGCAGTGAATGGAGAGGAAGCGAGCAGTACTTC.